This T cell receptor beta chain was captured by sequencing in a study of blood T cells in healthy people across ages. In the study overall: About one barcoded beta molecule per two T cells was the capture yield of template switching.

Germline V gene sequence: CDR1 SSHAT, CDR2 FNYEAQ (reference sequence). Trimming cost V 1 base and J 0 bases, with 13 bases left between them. This CDR3 has 17 residues. A second PCR of 7 to 11 cycles used a sample-barcoded 5' primer and a J-beta primer mix. A single record per CDR3 protein comes from TCRdb applying MiXCR to the 5' RACE reads. The sample shows fewer than 650,000 distinct CDR3 sequences, over 25% of them seen only once. There were healthy Caucasian individuals from Russia, aged roughly 6 to 90, serving as donors. The sample also formed part of further work on T cells of mothers and their children. As reported in that work: Reads recorded for TCR beta CDR3 numbered over 8.5 million per mother and around 3 million per child. Related mother-child pairs showed slightly, non-significantly higher overlap than unrelated pairs.

The chain recombines TRBV7-7 with TRBJ2-1; perhaps TRBD2 as D (6 bases). Sample: blood. This clonotype originated in a boy aged 2-9 years in good health. CDR3 sequence (DNA): TGTGCCAGCAGCTTAGGGGGAGGACCTAGCTCCTACAATGAGCAGTTCTTC. Translating gives CASSLGGGPSSYNEQFF.